The 6 T cell receptor beta chains below were found in one sample sequenced in a study of sequential checkpoint blockade in melanoma. Some clones are missing from TCRdb's copy, which holds only in-frame ones; the method was immunoSEQ multiplex PCR. The sample yields about 28,000 clones, around 90% seen once. Treatment denoted: randomized to nivolumab then ipilimumab (arm A) or the reverse (arm B). Specimen: CD8+ T cells sorted from blood (inferred from file names), collected from a patient given nivolumab and ipilimumab in sequence. All receptors come from a human donor with melanoma.

The gene calls are TRBV6-5 and TRBJ2-5, with 14 bases identical to TRBD2. The J call is in doubt because the DNA end fits TRBJ2-7 better. The CDR3 is made up of 15 amino acids. The germline V gene has CDR1 MNHEY and CDR2 SVGAGI. CDR3 in DNA: TGTGCCAGCAGGCCGGGACTAGCGGGAGATTACGAGCAGTACTTC. Its protein is CASRPGLAGDYEQYF.

J is TRBJ2-7 and V is TRBV18, with D perhaps matching TRBD2 (5 bases). Germline CDR1 reads KGHSH; CDR2 reads LQKENI. The V gene lost 3 bases and the J gene lost 2 bases, with 8 bases spanning the gap. CDR3 length equals 13 residues. CDR3 DNA sequence: TGTGCCAGCTCACCCCGGGAAGCCTACGAGCAGTACGTC. It encodes CASSPREAYEQYV.

The chain links TRBV10-3 to TRBJ2-7, with D possibly TRBD2 on 6 matching bases. The CDR3 contains 14 residues. Germline-derived CDR1 and CDR2 are ENHRY and SYGVKD. Trimming removed 2 bases from V and 5 bases from J, with 13 bases in between. CDR3 bases: TGTGCCATCAGTGAGCCGACTAGTCGGGACGAGCAGTACTTC. It is translated as CAISEPTSRDEQYF.

This sequence joins TRBV11-3 and TRBJ2-1, with D possibly being TRBD2 (6 bases). Germline loops: CDR1 SGHNT, CDR2 YENEEA. Trimming pared 5 bases from V and 4 bases from J, leaving 15 bases between. The CDR3 covers 15 residues. CDR3 protein: CASSAGGYGYNEQFF. The CDR3 DNA follows: TGTGCCAGCAGCGCTGGGGGGTACGGGTACAATGAGCAGTTCTTC.

The chain links TRBV13 to TRBJ2-5; TRBD2 aligns across 7 bases. In germline, CDR1 is PRHDT, CDR2 FYEKMQ (reference sequence). V trimming: 2 bases; J trimming: 1 base; junction bases outside the gene matches: 1. This CDR3 region has 14 residues. In nucleotides, the CDR3 is TGTGCCAGCAGCTTAAGACTAGCCCAAGAGACCCAGTACTTC. This gives the protein CASSLRLAQETQYF. The whole variable domain, filled in from reference TRBV13 and TRBJ2-5, reads AAGVIQSPRHLIKEKRETATLKCYPIPRHDTVYWYQQGPGQDPQFLISFYEKMQSDKGSIPDRFSAQQFSDYHSELNMSSLELGDSALYFCASSLRLAQETQYFGPGTRLLVL.

The rearrangement joins TRBV11-2 to TRBJ1-4; D gene ambiguous. V shed 2 bases and J shed 5 bases, with 9 bases lying between them. The CDR3 runs 14 residues. The germline gives CDR1 SGHAT, CDR2 FQNNGV. CDR3 sequence: CASSLMAVNEKLFF. CDR3 DNA: TGTGCCAGCAGCTTAATGGCGGTGAATGAAAAACTGTTTTTT.